A selection of T cell receptor beta chains follows, all from one sample in a study of blood T cell repertoires in COVID-19. Sequencing used immunoSEQ multiplex PCR; TCRdb keeps in-frame clones, though not all of them. This table has 150,000 to 200,000 clones, roughly 80% appearing once. Material: peripheral blood. Every receptor here comes from a man aged 70-80 years with acute or convalescent COVID-19. Each CDR3 is given with its conserved first and last residue. The D gene is left open where the match is weak. Clone size is shown for a subset of rows, as once, few, many or a class of expanded clone.

size | D | J | V | DNA | CDR3
NA | TRBD2 | TRBJ2-1 | TRBV10-3 | TGTGCCATCAGTGAGTGGGGACGGGGGACTAGCGGGCACAATGAGCAGTTCTTC | CAISEWGRGTSGHNEQFF
NA | NA | TRBJ2-5 | TRBV9 | TGTGCCAGCAGCGTAGATCTGGGCCGGGAGACCCAGTACTTC | CASSVDLGRETQYF
once | NA | TRBJ2-7 | TRBV3-1/TRBV3-2 | TGTGCCAGCAGCCAAACAGTAGAGACCTACGAGCAGTACTTC | CASSQTVETYEQYF
once | TRBD1 | TRBJ2-5 | TRBV5-1 | TGCGCCAGCAGCTCCTCCGGGACAGATCAAGAGACCCAGTACTTC | CASSSSGTDQETQYF
NA | NA | TRBJ2-7 | TRBV2 | TGTGCCAGCAGTCCGAACAGGGTGAGCGGCTACGAGCAGTACTTC | CASSPNRVSGYEQYF
NA | NA | TRBJ1-4 | TRBV6-2/TRBV6-3 | TGTGCCAGCAGTGCGTACCCGAACGCTGTTGGTGAAAAACTGTTTTTT | CASSAYPNAVGEKLFF
NA | TRBD2 | TRBJ2-2 | TRBV5-5 | TGTGCCAGCAGCTTGGATGGGACTAGCGGGAGGTCGTGGGGCGGGGAGCTGTTTTTT | CASSLDGTSGRSWGGELFF
NA | TRBD2 | TRBJ2-7 | TRBV10-1 | TGCGCCAGCAGTGAGCCTTACCGGACTAGCGGGCGCTACGAGCAGTACTTC | CASSEPYRTSGRYEQYF
NA | NA | TRBJ2-5 | TRBV30 | TGTGCCTGGAGTGTTGGCCAGTACCAAGAGACCCAGTACTTC | CAWSVGQYQETQYF
NA | TRBD2 | TRBJ2-7 | TRBV6-6 | TGTGCCAGCACCCTCGGGGGGAGGGCCTACGAGCAGTACTTC | CASTLGGRAYEQYF
many | TRBD1 | TRBJ2-7 | TRBV18 | TGTGCCAGCTCAAGGGACAGGGGGAACTACGAGCAGTACTTC | CASSRDRGNYEQYF
NA | NA | TRBJ2-2 | TRBV11-3 | TGTGCCAGCAGGGCAGGGCCCACCGGGGAGCTGTTTTTT | CASRAGPTGELFF
few | TRBD1 | TRBJ2-5 | TRBV10-2 | TGCGCCAGCAGCAGGGGGCGGGAGACCCAGTACTTC | CASSRGRETQYF
few | TRBD1 | TRBJ1-1 | TRBV10-3 | TGTGCCATCAGTGAGTCAAGGGGGCTAGGGAACACTGAAGCTTTCTTT | CAISESRGLGNTEAFF
NA | TRBD1 | TRBJ2-7 | TRBV28 | TGTGCCAGCAGTATATCCGGGACAGGGTTCTACGAGCAGTACTTC | CASSISGTGFYEQYF
once | TRBD2 | TRBJ2-1 | TRBV27 | TGTGCCAGCAGTTTTCGAGCGGGGGGATCCTACAATGAGCAGTTCTTC | CASSFRAGGSYNEQFF
NA | NA | TRBJ1-6 | TRBV4-2 | TGTGCCAGCAGCTACCAAGCTCCGGGAATGGGGAATAATTCACCCCTCCACTTT | CASSYQAPGMGNNSPLHF
NA | NA | TRBJ1-1 | TRBV27 | TGTGCCAGCACTGAATGGGGGGGTGCCGCTTTCTTT | CASTEWGGAAFF
few | NA | TRBJ2-7 | TRBV29-1 | TGCAGCGTTGGCGGGGACAGCCTCTACGAGCAGTACTTC | CSVGGDSLYEQYF
NA | TRBD2 | TRBJ2-1 | TRBV5-4 | TGTGCCAGCAGCCAGGGACTAGCGGGTCAGGGGGAGGAGCAGTTCTTC | CASSQGLAGQGEEQFF
NA | TRBD1 | TRBJ2-3 | TRBV9 | TGTGCCAGCAGCGAACAGGGGGCTGGAGATACGCAGTATTTT | CASSEQGAGDTQYF
NA | TRBD1 | TRBJ2-5 | TRBV18 | TGTGCCAGCTCACCGGACAGGGTTCAAGAGACCCAGTACTTC | CASSPDRVQETQYF
NA | NA | TRBJ2-2 | TRBV6-6 | TGTGCCAGCAGTCTACTTGGAAGAGGCTTGAACACCGGGGAGCTGTTTTTT | CASSLLGRGLNTGELFF
once | TRBD1 | TRBJ1-1 | TRBV28 | TGTGCCAGCAGTTTAGCCCAGACAGGGAAGAGGACTGAAGCTTTCTTT | CASSLAQTGKRTEAFF
NA | NA | TRBJ2-7 | TRBV6-5 | TGTGCCAGCAGTTTGAGGTACTCCTACGAGCAGTACTTC | CASSLRYSYEQYF
NA | TRBD1 | TRBJ2-1 | TRBV5-5 | TGTGCCAGCAGCGGGTCGGGACAGGGTGGCAATGAGCAGTTCTTC | CASSGSGQGGNEQFF
NA | NA | TRBJ2-1 | TRBV12-3/TRBV12-4 | TGTGCCAGCAGTTTAAGCCAAAACAATGAGCAGTTCTTC | CASSLSQNNEQFF
NA | TRBD2 | TRBJ2-1 | TRBV7-6 | TGTGCCAGCAGCCTTGGCACTAGCGGGAGGTTCAATGAGCAGTTCTTC | CASSLGTSGRFNEQFF
NA | TRBD2 | TRBJ2-3 | TRBV20-1 | TGCAGTGCTAGTAAGCGGGGGCCGCCCACAGATACGCAGTATTTT | CSASKRGPPTDTQYF